This T cell receptor (beta chain) originates from a study of control samples from healthy donors and cancer patients. Germline-derived CDR1 and CDR2 are SGHKS and YYEKEE (reference sequence). Germline trimming cut 3 bases from V and 6 bases from J; bases unmatched to any gene: 6. The CDR3 runs to 15 residues. This table comes from immunoSEQ multiplex PCR, and its TCRdb copy is limited to in-frame clones, with some not included. The sample contains approximately 49,000 clones, roughly 85% of which appear only once. Sequencing was carried out using PBMCs. The rearrangement links TRBV5-5 to TRBJ1-6; 7 nucleotides match TRBD1. The clonotype originates from a woman aged 50 to 65 with lung cancer. CDR3 sequence: CASSSTRGFNSPLHF. In DNA form, the CDR3 reads TGTGCCAGCAGCTCCACCAGGGGGTTTAATTCACCCCTCCACTTT.